Listed below are T cell receptor beta chains from one sample, sequenced in a study of T-cell reconstitution after alpha-beta-depleted transplantation in children. One entry per CDR3 protein, called by TCRdb with MiXCR from the PCR reads. The sample lists around 680,000 distinct CDR3 sequences; roughly 17% were seen once. The sequencing used PBMCs from the stem cell graft donor, collected from the stem cell graft. The receptor source for this set is a human donor who donated a stem cell graft to a child with acute myeloid leukemia. CDR3s include the opening cysteine and the closing phenylalanine or tryptophan. The D gene is left open where the match is weak. Clone size is given for some rows only: seen once, a few or many times, or a class if the clone is expanded.

cdr3_nt	cdr3_aa	j_call	clone_size	cdr3_length	d_call	v_call
TGTGCCAGCAGTTTGGACAGTGCAACTAATGAAAAACTGTTTTTT	CASSLDSATNEKLFF	TRBJ1-4	.	15	.	TRBV7-2
TGTGCCAGCAGCGCAGAGACGGAGACCCAGTACTTC	CASSAETETQYF	TRBJ2-5	.	12	.	TRBV4-2
TGCAGTGCTAGAGTGCCAAGCAGTAGCTCCTACGAGCAGTACTTC	CSARVPSSSSYEQYF	TRBJ2-7	many	15	.	TRBV20-1
TGCGCCAGCAGCTCTAGCGGGGCCTACGAGCAGTACTTC	CASSSSGAYEQYF	TRBJ2-7	.	13	TRBD2	TRBV5-1
TGTGCCAGCAGCCCTATGGGGGATCACCAGCCCCAGCATTTT	CASSPMGDHQPQHF	TRBJ1-5	few	14	.	TRBV12-3/TRBV12-4
TGTGCCAGCAGCTCGAAGGTCACCTACGAGCAGTACTTC	CASSSKVTYEQYF	TRBJ2-7	few	13	.	TRBV7-9
TGCAGTGCCCCGCCGAGGGTTGATGGCTACACCTTC	CSAPPRVDGYTF	TRBJ1-2	many	12	.	TRBV20-1
TGCTGTGCTAGAGGGACCCAGCACGCGAACACCGGGGAGCTGTTTTTT	CCARGTQHANTGELFF	TRBJ2-2	few	16	.	TRBV20-1
TGTGCCAGCAGCTTAACGGGGGGTTTCACAGATACGCAGTATTTT	CASSLTGGFTDTQYF	TRBJ2-3	many	15	TRBD2	TRBV7-2
TGTGCCAGCAGCTTAGATCGGGGTTCAGATACGCAGTATTTT	CASSLDRGSDTQYF	TRBJ2-3	many	14	.	TRBV13
TGTGCCAGCAGCTTAAACGACGAGACCCAGTACTTC	CASSLNDETQYF	TRBJ2-5	many	12	.	TRBV7-6
TGTGCCAGCAGCCAAGAGAGCGGGGGGTCCTACGGGCAGTACTTC	CASSQESGGSYGQYF	TRBJ2-7	.	15	TRBD2	TRBV3-1
TGTGCCAGCAGCCAAGATCTGGGACTGAAGATGGGGCGGACTAGATTCTTC	CASSQDLGLKMGRTRFF	TRBJ2-1	few	17	TRBD2	TRBV4-2
TGTGCCAGCAGTAGCAGACAAGGCGTTTGGGAAAAACTGTTTTTT	CASSSRQGVWEKLFF	TRBJ1-4	few	15	.	TRBV28
TGTGCCAGCAGCTCACCAGGGATGAACTATGGCTACACCTTC	CASSSPGMNYGYTF	TRBJ1-2	few	14	.	TRBV3-1
TGTGCCAGCAGCTTTTCGACAGGGGTGAACACTGAAGCTTTCTTT	CASSFSTGVNTEAFF	TRBJ1-1	.	15	TRBD1	TRBV7-8
TGTGCCTCTTCGAGTCAGGGGGCTGATAATGAGCAGTTCTTC	CASSSQGADNEQFF	TRBJ2-1	many	14	TRBD1	TRBV7-6
TGCAGCGTCCCGGGACGGCCCACAGATACGCAGTATTTT	CSVPGRPTDTQYF	TRBJ2-3	many	13	.	TRBV29-1
TGTGCCTGGATTCCCCCCCAGGCCTGGGTCGGCTACACCTTC	CAWIPPQAWVGYTF	TRBJ1-2	.	14	.	TRBV30
TGTGCCATCAGCCCCGGACTAGCGGGGCCCCCAGATACGCAGTATTTT	CAISPGLAGPPDTQYF	TRBJ2-3	many	16	TRBD2	TRBV10-3
TGTGCCAGCAGTTACTCGTTACCGGGTGAGCAGTTCTTC	CASSYSLPGEQFF	TRBJ2-1	.	13	.	TRBV6-5
TGCAGTGCTAACGGGGGATATGGCTACACCTTC	CSANGGYGYTF	TRBJ1-2	many	11	.	TRBV20-1
TGCGCCAGCAGCACAGGGGACGTCCGCACAGATACGCAGTATTTT	CASSTGDVRTDTQYF	TRBJ2-3	once	15	TRBD1	TRBV5-1
TGTGCCAGCAGTTTAGCCAGGGTAGGCACTGAAGCTTTCTTT	CASSLARVGTEAFF	TRBJ1-1	many	14	.	TRBV7-2
TGCGCCAGCAGCCGGCGTGCTGGCGCGGACAATGAGCAGTTCTTC	CASSRRAGADNEQFF	TRBJ2-1	.	15	.	TRBV5-1
TGCAGTGCTTTCCGGGGGGACGAGCAGTACTTC	CSAFRGDEQYF	TRBJ2-7	many	11	TRBD2	TRBV20-1
TGTGCCAGCAGGTTACAGAGCACCCTAAACACCGGGGAGCTGTTTTTT	CASRLQSTLNTGELFF	TRBJ2-2	.	16	.	TRBV28
TGTGCCAATTCGCAGGGTAATGAGCAGTTCTTC	CANSQGNEQFF	TRBJ2-1	few	11	.	TRBV2
TGTGCCAGCAGCCCCGGTATACTGAACACTGAAGCTTTCTTT	CASSPGILNTEAFF	TRBJ1-1	few	14	.	TRBV9
TGCGCCAGCAGCTTGGGGTCCGCAGGGGGCAGGGAGACCCAGTACTTC	CASSLGSAGGRETQYF	TRBJ2-5	few	16	TRBD1	TRBV5-1
TGCAGCGTTCAGGGGCTACTCCAAGAGACCCAGTACTTC	CSVQGLLQETQYF	TRBJ2-5	many	13	.	TRBV29-1
TGCGCCAGCAGCTTGGCCCGGGGACAGGGATATGGGACTGAAGCTTTCTTT	CASSLARGQGYGTEAFF	TRBJ1-1	.	17	TRBD1	TRBV5-1
TGTGCCAGCAGCTTAGGGCGGGGGGGGAGTGAGCAGTTCTTC	CASSLGRGGSEQFF	TRBJ2-1	few	14	TRBD2	TRBV13
TGCAGTGCTAGACAGGGGTTTAACAATGAGCAGTTCTTC	CSARQGFNNEQFF	TRBJ2-1	many	13	.	TRBV20-1
TGCAGTGCTAGAGGGCCAAGGGGGTGGGAGACCCAGTACTTC	CSARGPRGWETQYF	TRBJ2-5	many	14	.	TRBV20-1
TGCAGTGCTTACAAACGGATTATCCAAGGGGGCAGGGGGATACAAGAGACCCAGTACTTC	CSAYKRIIQGGRGIQETQYF	TRBJ2-5	.	20	TRBD1	TRBV20-1
TGCGCCAGCAGCACAGGACAGGCGCATCCTAACTATGGCTACACCTTC	CASSTGQAHPNYGYTF	TRBJ1-2	.	16	TRBD1	TRBV5-1
TGCAGCGTTGAAGATCTGGGGTTCTCAGATACGCAGTATTTT	CSVEDLGFSDTQYF	TRBJ2-3	many	14	.	TRBV29-1
TGCAGTGCTAGTTTCTATCAGGGACTAGCGGGATACAATGAGCAGTTCTTC	CSASFYQGLAGYNEQFF	TRBJ2-1	few	17	TRBD2	TRBV20-1
TGTGCCAGCAGCCAAGAGACCGGGGGGAAGGAGGAGCAGTTCTTC	CASSQETGGKEEQFF	TRBJ2-1	.	15	TRBD2	TRBV3-1
TGTGCCAGCAGAATAGGGGACAGGGGCACCGGGGAGCTGTTTTTT	CASRIGDRGTGELFF	TRBJ2-2	.	15	TRBD1	TRBV12-3/TRBV12-4
TGCAGTGCTTTACAGGGGGCTCATACTGAAGCTTTCTTT	CSALQGAHTEAFF	TRBJ1-1	.	13	TRBD1	TRBV20-1